These 6 T cell receptor beta chains were all obtained from the same sample, sequenced in a study of cytomegalovirus exposure and HLA in healthy donors. A multiplex PCR was run with 60 Vbeta primers and 13 Jbeta primers. Only in-frame clones appear in the TCRdb table, and some are missing; sequencing was by immunoSEQ multiplex PCR. There are 200,000 to 250,000 clones in the sample, with roughly 0.89% held by the top ten. The sample taken for sequencing was PBMCs. These TCRs come from a woman aged 30 to 39 in good health and CMV-seropositive.

The chain is built from TRBV4-3 and TRBJ2-7, with no clear D. Looked up from germline, CDR1 is LGHNA and CDR2 is YSLEER. CDR3 length: 12 residues. Trimming took off 6 bases at V and 6 bases at J, with 12 bases between the two ends. DNA for the CDR3: TGCGCCAGCAGGGGCCCCCGATTCGAGCAGTACTTC. Translation gives CASRGPRFEQYF.

The chain carries TRBV9 and TRBJ1-4; TRBD1 matches at 11 bases. The CDR3 spans 18 residues. Germline CDR1 is SGDLS and CDR2 is YYNGEE. V trimming: 3 bases; J trimming: 8 bases; junction bases outside the gene matches: 15. The CDR3 here is CASSAPGTGGSGSEKLFF. The CDR3 nucleotides read TGTGCCAGCAGCGCCCCCGGGACAGGGGGGAGTGGGAGCGAAAAACTGTTTTTT.

CDR3 sequence reads: CASSLLALYNEQFF. The CDR3, as DNA: TGTGCCAGCAGTTTACTGGCTCTCTACAATGAGCAGTTCTTC. The V and J genes are TRBV28 and TRBJ2-1; D uncertain. The V gene lost 2 bases and the J gene lost 3 bases, with 8 bases spanning the gap. The CDR3 is 14 amino acids. Germline CDR1 is MDHEN and CDR2 is SYDVKM. Full variable domain (outside the CDR3, taken from reference TRBV28 and TRBJ2-1): DVKVTQSSRYLVKRTGEKVFLECVQDMDHENMFWYRQDPGLGLRLIYFSYDVKMKEKGDIPEGYSVSREKKERFSLILESASTNQTSMYLCASSLLALYNEQFFGPGTRLTVL.

The chain combines TRBV2 with TRBJ1-1, with a possible D match to TRBD1 (6 bases). Germline loops: CDR1 SNHLY, CDR2 FYNNEI. The ends were cut back, 10 bases at V and 1 base at J, with 13 bases in the middle. The CDR3 is made up of 13 amino acids. This CDR3 is CANCRGQNTEAFF. The CDR3 coding sequence is TGTGCCAACTGCAGGGGTCAGAACACTGAAGCTTTCTTT.

J is TRBJ1-4 and V is TRBV7-2; TRBD1 aligns across 7 bases. The CDR3 runs 14 residues. The germline CDR1 and CDR2 sequences are SGHTA and FQGNSA. J lost 8 bases, V lost 5 bases, and 8 bases had no gene match. The CDR3 loop is CASSPGGMREKLFF. Here the CDR3 DNA reads TGTGCCAGCAGCCCAGGGGGGATGAGAGAAAAACTGTTTTTT.

This chain uses TRBV29-1 with TRBJ2-1; tentatively, D is TRBD2 (6 bases). The CDR3 runs 14 residues. V lost 8 bases to trimming and J lost 2 bases, with 16 bases between them. CDR1 is SQVTM, CDR2 ANQGSEA, per germline. The CDR3 here is CSTLRDLTYNEQFF. CDR3 sequence (DNA): TGCAGCACCCTCCGGGACTTAACCTACAATGAGCAGTTCTTC.